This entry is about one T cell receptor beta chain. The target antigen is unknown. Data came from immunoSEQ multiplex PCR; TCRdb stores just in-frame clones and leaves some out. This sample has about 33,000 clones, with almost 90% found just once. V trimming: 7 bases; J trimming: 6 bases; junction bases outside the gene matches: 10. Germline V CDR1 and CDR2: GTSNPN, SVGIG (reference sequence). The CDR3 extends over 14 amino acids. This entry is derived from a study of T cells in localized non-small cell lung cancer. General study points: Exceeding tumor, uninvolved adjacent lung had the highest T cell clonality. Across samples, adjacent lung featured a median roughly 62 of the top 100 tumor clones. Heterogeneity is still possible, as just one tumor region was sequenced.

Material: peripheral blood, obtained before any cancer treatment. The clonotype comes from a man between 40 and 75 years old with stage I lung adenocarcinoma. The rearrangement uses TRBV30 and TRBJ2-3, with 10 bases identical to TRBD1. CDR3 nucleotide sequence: TGTGCCTCCCGCCGGGACAGGGGAGTGGATACGCAGTATTTT. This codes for CASRRDRGVDTQYF.